This entry lists 14 T cell receptor beta chains sequenced from one sample in a study of tumor and adjacent non-tumor tissue in lung cancer. A modified ARM-PCR protocol with three rounds of nested PCR amplified TCRbeta. A single record per CDR3 protein comes from TCRdb applying MiXCR to the multiplex PCR reads. The table shows some 77,000 distinct CDR3 sequences, with around 70% occurring only once. This sample's RNA came from whole unsorted tissue. Sample: lung tumor tissue. These TCRs come from a woman aged 70-85 years with non-small cell lung cancer.

Notes on this clonotype: Just one base apart from a much larger clone, this may be a read error. The CDR3 nucleotides read TGTGCCAGCAGCCAAAATAGCGGGAGGGCCTACAATGAGCAGTTCTTC. This codes for CASSQNSGRAYNEQFF. The rearrangement links TRBV4-2 to TRBJ2-1; 11 bases are a match to TRBD2. J lost 2 bases, V lost 2 bases, and 2 bases had no gene match. This CDR3 has 16 amino acids. Per the germline V gene, CDR1 is LGHNA and CDR2 is YNFKEQ.

The chain joins TRBV12-3 or TRBV12-4 to TRBJ2-5, with TRBD1 identical over 8 bases. There are 14 residues in the CDR3. V gave up 10 bases and J gave up 2 bases; unmatched junction bases: 9. This CDR3 is CANSQDRVQETQYF. In nucleotides, the CDR3 is TGTGCCAATAGTCAGGACAGGGTGCAAGAGACCCAGTACTTC.

The chain employs TRBV24-1 and TRBJ2-3; tentatively, D is TRBD1 (5 bases). This CDR3 region has 17 residues. V was shortened by 5 bases and J by 3 bases, with 20 bases between the two germline ends. Germline V lookup: CDR1 KGHDR, CDR2 SFDVKD. CDR3 residues: CATSGPARGRWTDTQYF. The CDR3 region has the DNA TGTGCCACCAGTGGTCCTGCAAGGGGCAGGTGGACAGATACGCAGTATTTT.

The rearrangement uses TRBV28 and TRBJ2-1, with a tentative D call TRBD2 (5 bases). CDR1 is MDHEN and CDR2 is SYDVKM in the germline V gene. V lost 1 base to trimming and J lost 2 bases, with 21 bases between them. The CDR3 runs 19 residues. The CDR3 DNA reads as TGTGCCAGCAGTTTATCCCCTTGGTTAGGTAGCGTGACCTACAATGAGCAGTTCTTC. This codes for CASSLSPWLGSVTYNEQFF.

A note on this clonotype: At one of its ends the junction is not consistent with the germline gene, which may arise from a read error. The genes are TRBV20-1 and TRBJ1-1; a weak D match, TRBD1 (5 bases). Germline V lookup: CDR1 DFQATT, CDR2 SNEGSKA (reference sequence). The CDR3 sequence is 16 residues long. In DNA, the CDR3 is TGCAGTGCCCGAGGAAGGGGCCAGATTTTGAAGACTGAAGCCTTCTTT. Residues: CSARGRGQILKTEAFF.

This clonotype was counted a single time. Its ends do not fully match the called genes, so a read error is possible. The chain links TRBV4-1 to TRBJ1-2; weak D call: TRBD1 (6 bases). CDR1 is MGHRA, CDR2 YSYEKL, per germline. The CDR3 sequence is 16 residues long. This CDR3 is CASIQRDRNWNYVYTF. CDR3 bases: TGCGCCAGCATCCAAAGAGACAGGAACTGGAACTATGTCTACACCTTC.

Details on this clonotype: The missing conserved phenylalanine or tryptophan at the end of this CDR3 makes a read error likely. V gene TRBV7-9 combines with J gene TRBJ1-1; the D is unclear. This CDR3 contains 16 residues. Germline V gene lookup returns CDR1 SEHNR and CDR2 FQNEAQ (reference sequence). V lost 1 base to trimming and J lost 0 bases, with 12 bases between them. The CDR3 protein is CASSLDGGHLNTEAFS. DNA of the CDR3: TGTGCCAGCAGCTTAGATGGCGGGCATTTGAACACTGAAGCTTTCTCT.

On this clonotype: Given a much more abundant clone one base away, this may be a read error. The chain is built from TRBV28 and TRBJ2-7; no firm D call. The ends were cut back, 8 bases at V and 1 base at J, with 15 bases in the middle. The CDR3 totals 14 residues. CDR1 and CDR2 from the germline V gene are MDHEN and SYDVKM. CDR3 nucleotide sequence: TGTGCCAGCTGCACAGCCCCTCGATCCTACGAGCAGTACTTC. Amino acids: CASCTAPRSYEQYF. The variable domain in full, completed from reference TRBV28 and TRBJ2-7, reads DVKVTQSSRYLVKRTGEKVFLECVQDMDHENMFWYRQDPGLGLRLIYFSYDVKMKEKGDIPEGYSVSREKKERFSLILESASTNQTSMYLCASCTAPRSYEQYFGPGTRLTVT.

About this clonotype: A much larger clone differs by one base, so this may be a read error. The chain combines TRBV30 with TRBJ2-7, with unresolved D. The germline gives CDR1 GTSNPN, CDR2 SVGIG (reference sequence). This CDR3 has 12 residues. The CDR3 nucleotides are TGTTCCTGGAGTTCACTAACCTACGAGCAGTACTTC. Protein product: CSWSSLTYEQYF.

Worth noting for this clonotype: One end of the junction does not line up with germline, which may come from a read error. The chain carries TRBV12-3 or TRBV12-4 and TRBJ1-2, with TRBD1 matching 10 bases. The CDR3 is made up of 17 amino acids. The CDR3 coding sequence is TGTGCCGGCAGTCTAGGGACAGGGGACTTTTGGATCTATGGCTACACCTTC. Translating gives CAGSLGTGDFWIYGYTF.

The CDR3, as DNA: TGTGCCAGCAGTTACGGTAGTGATGAGCAGTTCTTC. It is translated as CASSYGSDEQFF. The chain combines TRBV6-5 with TRBJ2-1; D is unresolved. V gave up 2 bases and J gave up 8 bases, with 7 bases separating them. The CDR3 runs to 12 residues. The V gene's germline CDR1 is MNHEY and CDR2 SVGAGI.

This rearrangement joins TRBV29-1 to TRBJ1-5; no clear D. V was pared by 5 bases and J by 3 bases, with 11 bases between. Germline V gene lookup returns CDR1 SQVTM and CDR2 ANQGSEA. CDR3 length equals 13 residues. The DNA of the CDR3 is TGCAGCGTTCAAGGAGGGAACAATCAGCCCCAGCATTTT. It is translated as CSVQGGNNQPQHF.

Regarding this clonotype: A much more abundant neighbour one base away suggests this may be a read error. The chain combines TRBV7-9 with TRBJ2-6; D is undetermined. The CDR3 spans 19 residues. Germline V CDR1 and CDR2: SEHNR, FQNEAQ (reference sequence). CDR3: CASSLGGGPYGSEANVLTF. The CDR3 DNA follows: TGTGCCAGCAGCTTAGGGGGTGGTCCTTACGGCTCTGAGGCCAACGTCCTGACTTTC.

V usage is TRBV28 and J usage is TRBJ2-2; 7 positions match TRBD2. Germline loops: CDR1 MDHEN, CDR2 SYDVKM. This CDR3 is built from 16 residues. V shed 5 bases and J 10 bases; nucleotides not matched to a gene: 16. This CDR3 is CASSPMGGTNTVELFF. In DNA form, the CDR3 reads TGTGCCAGCAGTCCCATGGGGGGGACGAACACTGTGGAGCTGTTTTTT.